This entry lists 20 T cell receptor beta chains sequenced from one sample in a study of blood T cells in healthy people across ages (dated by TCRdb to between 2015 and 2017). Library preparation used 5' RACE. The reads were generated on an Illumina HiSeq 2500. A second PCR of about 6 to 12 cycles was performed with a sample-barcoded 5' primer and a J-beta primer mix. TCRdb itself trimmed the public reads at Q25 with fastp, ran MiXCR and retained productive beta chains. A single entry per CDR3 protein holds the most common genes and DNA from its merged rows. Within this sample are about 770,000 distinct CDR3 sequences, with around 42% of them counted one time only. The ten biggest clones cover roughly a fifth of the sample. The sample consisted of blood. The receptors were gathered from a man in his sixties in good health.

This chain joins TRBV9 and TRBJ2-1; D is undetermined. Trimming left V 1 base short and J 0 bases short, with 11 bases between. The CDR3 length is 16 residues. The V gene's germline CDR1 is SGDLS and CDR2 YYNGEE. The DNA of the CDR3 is TGTGCCAGCAGCGTATTCGATACAAGCTCCTACAATGAGCAGTTCTTC. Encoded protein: CASSVFDTSSYNEQFF.

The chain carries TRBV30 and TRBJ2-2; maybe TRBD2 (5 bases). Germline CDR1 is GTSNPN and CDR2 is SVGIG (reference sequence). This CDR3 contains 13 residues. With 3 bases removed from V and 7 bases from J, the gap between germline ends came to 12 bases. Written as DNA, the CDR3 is TGTGCCTGGAGGGGAACTGGAGGCGGGGAGCTGTTTTTT. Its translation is CAWRGTGGGELFF.

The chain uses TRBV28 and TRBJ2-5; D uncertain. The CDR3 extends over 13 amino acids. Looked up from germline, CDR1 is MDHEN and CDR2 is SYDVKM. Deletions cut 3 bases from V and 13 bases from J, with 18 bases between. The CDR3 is CASSFPDRALMYF. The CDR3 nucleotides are TGTGCCAGCAGTTTCCCCGACCGGGCCCTTATGTACTTC.

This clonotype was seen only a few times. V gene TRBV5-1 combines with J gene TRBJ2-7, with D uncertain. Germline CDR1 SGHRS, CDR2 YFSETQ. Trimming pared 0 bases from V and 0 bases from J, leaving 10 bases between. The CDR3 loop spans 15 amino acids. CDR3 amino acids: CASSLAKGHSYEQYF. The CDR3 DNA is TGCGCCAGCAGCTTGGCCAAGGGCCACTCCTACGAGCAGTACTTC.

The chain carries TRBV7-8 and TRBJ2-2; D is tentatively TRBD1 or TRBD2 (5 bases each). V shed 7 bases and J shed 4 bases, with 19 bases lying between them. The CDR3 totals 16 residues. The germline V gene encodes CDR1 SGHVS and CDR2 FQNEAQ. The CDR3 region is CASTSSRGAGTGELFF. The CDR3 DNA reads TGTGCCAGCACTTCGAGCCGGGGCGCGGGCACCGGGGAGCTGTTTTTT. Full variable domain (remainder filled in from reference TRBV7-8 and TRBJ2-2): GAGVSQSPRYKVAKRGQDVALRCDPISGHVSLFWYQQALGQGPEFLTYFQNEAQLDKSGLPSDRFFAERPEGSVSTLKIQRTQQEDSAVYLCASTSSRGAGTGELFFGEGSRLTVL.

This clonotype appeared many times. The CDR3 loop is CASIHTISSYEQYF. The CDR3 coding sequence is TGTGCCAGCATCCATACAATAAGCTCCTACGAGCAGTACTTC. The J gene is TRBJ2-7, the V gene TRBV7-9, with D unclear. The ends were cut back, 7 bases at V and 0 bases at J, with 13 bases in the middle. Germline V CDR1 and CDR2: SEHNR, FQNEAQ (reference sequence). The CDR3 has 14 amino acids.

In nucleotides, the CDR3 is TGTGCCAGCAGACCCCCCCGGGGCAGGGTGGACTATGGCTACACCTTC. The encoded protein is CASRPPRGRVDYGYTF. V gene TRBV6-2 or TRBV6-3 combines with J gene TRBJ1-2, with D possibly matching TRBD1 (5 bases). Between the trimmed V and J ends, which lost 6 bases and 3 bases, there was a span of 20 bases. From germline, CDR1 is MNHEY and CDR2 SVGEGT. This CDR3 has 16 amino acids.

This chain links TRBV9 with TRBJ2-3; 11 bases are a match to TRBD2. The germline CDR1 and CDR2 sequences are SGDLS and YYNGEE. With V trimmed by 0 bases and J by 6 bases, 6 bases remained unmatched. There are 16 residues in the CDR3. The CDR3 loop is CASSVAGASGGDTQYF. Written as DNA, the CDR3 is TGTGCCAGCAGCGTAGCAGGGGCTAGCGGGGGGGATACGCAGTATTTT.

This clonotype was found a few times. The CDR3 DNA is TGTGCCAGCAGCTTAGGTGGCCGGCGAAAGGACAATGAGCAGTTCTTC. This translates into CASSLGGRRKDNEQFF. The chain carries TRBV7-9 and TRBJ2-1; D remains ambiguous. This CDR3 region has 16 residues. The V gene lost 1 base and the J gene lost 5 bases, with 15 bases spanning the gap. Germline-derived CDR1 and CDR2 are SEHNR and FQNEAQ (reference sequence).

The CDR3 region is CATRQGLSYEQYF. Written as DNA, the CDR3 is TGTGCCACCCGACAGGGACTCTCCTACGAGCAGTACTTC. This chain connects TRBV12-3 or TRBV12-4 to TRBJ2-7; D is possibly TRBD1 (7 bases). V dropped 10 bases and J dropped 0 bases, with 13 bases sitting between them. The CDR3 spans 13 residues.

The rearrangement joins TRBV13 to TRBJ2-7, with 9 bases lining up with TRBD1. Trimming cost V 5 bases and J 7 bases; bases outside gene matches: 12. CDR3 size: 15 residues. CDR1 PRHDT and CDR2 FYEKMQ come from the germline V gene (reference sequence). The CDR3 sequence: CASSRGQGRYNEQYF. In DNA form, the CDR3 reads TGTGCCAGCAGCCGAGGACAGGGGCGGTACAATGAGCAGTACTTC.

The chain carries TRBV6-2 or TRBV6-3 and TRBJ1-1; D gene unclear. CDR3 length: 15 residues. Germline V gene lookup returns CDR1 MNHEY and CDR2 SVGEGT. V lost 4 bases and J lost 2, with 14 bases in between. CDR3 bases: TGTGCCAGCAGTTTACCACCTATACGTAACACTGAAGCTTTCTTT. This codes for CASSLPPIRNTEAFF.

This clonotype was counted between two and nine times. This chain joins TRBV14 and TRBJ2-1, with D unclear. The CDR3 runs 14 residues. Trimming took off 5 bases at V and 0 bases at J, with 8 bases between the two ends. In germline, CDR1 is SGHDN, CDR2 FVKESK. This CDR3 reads CASSGRSSYNEQFF. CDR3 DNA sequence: TGTGCCAGCAGCGGACGGAGCTCCTACAATGAGCAGTTCTTC.

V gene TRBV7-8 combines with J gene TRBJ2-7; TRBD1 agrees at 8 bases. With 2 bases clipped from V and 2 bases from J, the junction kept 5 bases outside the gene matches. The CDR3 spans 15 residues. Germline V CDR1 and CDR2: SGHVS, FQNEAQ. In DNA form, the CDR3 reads TGTGCCAGCAGCTTATGGACAGGGACCCCCTACGAGCAGTACTTC. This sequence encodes CASSLWTGTPYEQYF.

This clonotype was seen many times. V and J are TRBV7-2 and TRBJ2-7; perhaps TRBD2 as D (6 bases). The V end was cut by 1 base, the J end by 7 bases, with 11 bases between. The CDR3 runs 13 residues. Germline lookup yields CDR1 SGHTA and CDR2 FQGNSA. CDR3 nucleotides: TGTGCCAGCAGCTTAGGAGCGGGCCGGGAGCAGTACTTC. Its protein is CASSLGAGREQYF.

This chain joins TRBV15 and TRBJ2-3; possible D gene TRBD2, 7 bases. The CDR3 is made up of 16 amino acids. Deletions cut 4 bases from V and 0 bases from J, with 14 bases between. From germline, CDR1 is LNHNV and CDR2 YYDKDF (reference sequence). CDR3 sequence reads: CATSIGGGSSTDTQYF. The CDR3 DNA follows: TGTGCCACCAGCATCGGCGGGGGCTCTAGCACAGATACGCAGTATTTT.

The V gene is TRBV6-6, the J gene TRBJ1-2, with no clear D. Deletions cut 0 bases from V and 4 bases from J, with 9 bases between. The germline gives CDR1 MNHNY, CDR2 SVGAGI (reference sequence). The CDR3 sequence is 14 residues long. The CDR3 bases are TGTGCCAGCAGTTACTCCCGGACGGCCTATGGCTACACCTTC. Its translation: CASSYSRTAYGYTF.

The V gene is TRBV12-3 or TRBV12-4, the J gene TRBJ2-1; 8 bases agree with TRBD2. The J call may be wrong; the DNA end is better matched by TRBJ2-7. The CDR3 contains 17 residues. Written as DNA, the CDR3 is TGTGCCAGCAGTTTTGGGGCCGGGGGGGGGACCTACAATGAGCAGTACTTC. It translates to CASSFGAGGGTYNEQYF.

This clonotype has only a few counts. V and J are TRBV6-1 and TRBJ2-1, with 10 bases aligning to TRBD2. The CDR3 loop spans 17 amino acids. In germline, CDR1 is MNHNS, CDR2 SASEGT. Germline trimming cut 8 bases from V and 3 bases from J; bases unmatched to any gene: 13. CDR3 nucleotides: TGTGCCAGCCGTAGATTAGCGGGGGGCCGACGCTACAATGAGCAGTTCTTC. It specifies CASRRLAGGRRYNEQFF.

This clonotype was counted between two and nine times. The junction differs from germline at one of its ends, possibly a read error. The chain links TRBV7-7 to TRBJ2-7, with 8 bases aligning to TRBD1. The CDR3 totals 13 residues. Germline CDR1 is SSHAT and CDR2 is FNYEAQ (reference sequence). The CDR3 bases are TGTGCTAGCAGCTTTGACAGGGGCTACGAGCAGTACTTC. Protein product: CASSFDRGYEQYF.